Sequencing of this T cell receptor beta chain was carried out in a study of identical twins. Study outcomes and limitations: With abundant cord blood beta clonotypes, insertions were fewer; memory repertoires showed no such pattern. Invariant MAIT and iNKT cells may have partly biased zero-insertion analyses. Sequences that were out-of-frame, alpha and twin-shared displayed an excess of low generation probability.

This CDR3 is 14 amino acids long. Losses at the gene ends were 0 bases for V and 5 bases for J; bases not matched to a gene: 3. Germline assignment: CDR1 SGDLS and CDR2 YYNGEE. Details on this clonotype: Its antigen is unknown.

Using its own MiXCR run on the 5' RACE reads, TCRdb lists one record per CDR3 protein. This sample has hundreds of thousands of distinct CDR3 sequences; 21% occur once, and the top ten carry roughly 4.3%. Another study also made use of these data, one on T cells expressing NK-cell markers. That source notes: For a handful of donors, these clonotypes were likewise the leading ones in the CD3+CD56-NKG2C+ fraction.

The specimen sequenced was PBMCs. This sequence joins TRBV9 and TRBJ2-7, with 9 bases matching TRBD1. The clonotype was recovered from a young woman in good health. As DNA, the CDR3 is TGTGCCAGCAGCGTAGAGGGACAGGGAGACGAGCAGTACTTC. Its translation: CASSVEGQGDEQYF.